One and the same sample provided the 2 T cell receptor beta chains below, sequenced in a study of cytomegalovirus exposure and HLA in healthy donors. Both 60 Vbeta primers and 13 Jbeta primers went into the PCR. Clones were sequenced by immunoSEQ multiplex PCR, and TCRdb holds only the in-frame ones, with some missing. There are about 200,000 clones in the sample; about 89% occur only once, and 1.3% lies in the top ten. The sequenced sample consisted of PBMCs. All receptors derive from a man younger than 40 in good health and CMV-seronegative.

CDR3 sequence (DNA): TGTGCCAGCAGTTTCCGGGGAAGCGGGAGTTGGGAGACCCAGTACTTC. This codes for CASSFRGSGSWETQYF. The rearrangement uses TRBV28 and TRBJ2-5; 8 bases are shared with TRBD2. J lost 5 bases, V lost 3 bases, and 11 bases had no gene match. Germline loops: CDR1 MDHEN, CDR2 SYDVKM. The CDR3 covers 16 residues. The full variable domain, in which reference TRBV28 and TRBJ2-5 provide the parts outside the CDR3, is DVKVTQSSRYLVKRTGEKVFLECVQDMDHENMFWYRQDPGLGLRLIYFSYDVKMKEKGDIPEGYSVSREKKERFSLILESASTNQTSMYLCASSFRGSGSWETQYFGPGTRLLVL.

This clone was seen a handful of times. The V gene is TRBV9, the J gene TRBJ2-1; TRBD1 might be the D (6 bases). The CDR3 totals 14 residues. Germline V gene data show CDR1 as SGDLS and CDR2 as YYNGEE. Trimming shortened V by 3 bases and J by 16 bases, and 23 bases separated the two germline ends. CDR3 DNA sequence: TGTGCCAGCAGCGGCAAGGACAGCGCTGCGGAGCTCTTCTTC. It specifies CASSGKDSAAELFF.